These 20 T cell receptor beta chains were all obtained from the same sample, sequenced in a study of cytomegalovirus exposure and HLA in healthy donors. The repertoire was sequenced with immunoSEQ multiplex PCR; TCRdb's copy has only in-frame clones and lacks some. The table has about 330,000 clones, approximately 90% seen once. The source material was PBMCs. These TCRs come from a woman aged 25-40 years in good health and CMV-seropositive.

V usage is TRBV2 and J usage is TRBJ2-2, with D unclear. Trimming pared 4 bases from V and 2 bases from J, leaving 11 bases between. Germline CDR1 and CDR2: SNHLY and FYNNEI. The CDR3 loop spans 15 amino acids. CDR3 amino acids: CASSGALHNTGELFF. In DNA, the CDR3 is TGTGCCAGCAGTGGGGCCCTTCACAACACCGGGGAGCTGTTTTTT.

The chain is built from TRBV29-1 and TRBJ1-3; D call uncertain. CDR3 length equals 14 residues. In germline, CDR1 is SQVTM, CDR2 ANQGSEA. V shed 3 bases and J shed 0 bases, with 9 bases lying between them. CDR3 coding DNA: TGCAGCGTTGAGCACAGAGGCTCTGGAAACACCATATATTTT. Translation: CSVEHRGSGNTIYF.

This clone was seen a handful of times. The rearrangement uses TRBV9 and TRBJ1-5, with D hard to call. The V end lost 4 bases, the J end lost 0 bases, and 5 bases lay between the germline ends. This CDR3 region has 13 residues. Germline assignment: CDR1 SGDLS and CDR2 YYNGEE. In DNA form, the CDR3 reads TGTGCCAGCAGCCCCGATAGCAATCAGCCCCAGCATTTT. This codes for CASSPDSNQPQHF.

The chain employs TRBV5-4 and TRBJ2-7; 9 bases are a match to TRBD1. The CDR3 is 15 amino acids. Trimming removed 4 bases from V and 6 bases from J; junction bases left unmatched: 11. Germline lookup yields CDR1 SGHNT and CDR2 YYREEE (reference sequence). As DNA, the CDR3 is TGTGCCAGCAGCCCGAGGACAGGGGATTGGGGCGAGCAGTACTTC. As protein: CASSPRTGDWGEQYF.

V is TRBV2 and J is TRBJ2-1; 10 bases are shared with TRBD2. J was trimmed by 12 bases and V by 6 bases; bases with no gene match: 8. The CDR3 consists of 13 residues. Germline V gene sequence: CDR1 SNHLY, CDR2 FYNNEI. CDR3 nucleotide sequence: TGTGCCAGCAGCTTGACTAGCGGGTTTGGGCAGTTCTTC. Translating gives CASSLTSGFGQFF.

This clone was seen just once. The chain has TRBV7-6 and TRBJ2-2; no definite D call. The CDR3 extends over 14 amino acids. The V end was cut by 4 bases, the J end by 7 bases, with 13 bases between. Germline CDR1 and CDR2: SGHVS and FNYEAQ. The CDR3 here is CASSSRNYSGELFF. DNA for the CDR3: TGTGCCAGCAGCTCAAGAAACTATAGCGGGGAGCTGTTTTTT.

The chain couples TRBV4-2 to TRBJ2-1; TRBD2 agrees at 8 bases. The ends lost 3 bases at V and 5 bases at J; junction bases unmatched: 15. The germline CDR1 and CDR2 sequences are LGHNA and YNFKEQ. The CDR3 is 18 residues long. CDR3 loop: CASSQNTARAGANNEQFF. The CDR3 DNA sequence: TGTGCCAGCAGCCAGAATACCGCTAGAGCGGGGGCAAACAATGAGCAGTTCTTC.

The chain combines TRBV9 with TRBJ2-5; 10 nucleotides align to TRBD1. This CDR3 has 15 residues. Germline trimming cut 0 bases from V and 5 bases from J; bases unmatched to any gene: 4. Germline CDR1 is SGDLS and CDR2 is YYNGEE. CDR3 loop: CASSVEWTGGETQYF. CDR3 bases: TGTGCCAGCAGCGTAGAATGGACAGGGGGGGAGACCCAGTACTTC.

This chain uses TRBV29-1 with TRBJ2-2; 8 bases are shared with TRBD2. CDR3 size: 15 residues. With 0 bases clipped from V and 5 bases from J, the junction kept 5 bases outside the gene matches. CDR1 is SQVTM, CDR2 ANQGSEA, per germline. CDR3 DNA: TGCAGCGTTGAAGATGCGGGGGGCTCAACCGGGGAGCTGTTTTTT. Protein sequence: CSVEDAGGSTGELFF.

The rearrangement uses TRBV27 and TRBJ1-1; D is ambiguous. The V gene lost 4 bases and the J gene lost 1 base, with 4 bases spanning the gap. The CDR3 extends over 12 amino acids. In germline, CDR1 is MNHEY, CDR2 SMNVEV (reference sequence). The CDR3 loop is CASSSTNTEAFF. The CDR3 DNA reads TGTGCCAGCAGTTCAACGAACACTGAAGCTTTCTTT.

This chain links TRBV7-3 with TRBJ1-1; the match to TRBD1 covers 7 bases. V shed 3 bases, J shed 1 base, and the junction held 5 bases outside the gene matches. Germline V gives CDR1 SGHTA, CDR2 FQGTGA. The CDR3 totals 15 residues. The CDR3 DNA sequence: TGTGCCAGCAGCTTGGCCGGGACAGCGAACACTGAAGCTTTCTTT. This translates into CASSLAGTANTEAFF.

The rearrangement joins TRBV7-6 to TRBJ1-1; D remains ambiguous. This CDR3 comprises 14 residues. Germline V lookup: CDR1 SGHVS, CDR2 FNYEAQ. V was trimmed by 5 bases and J by 1 base, leaving 11 bases between them. This CDR3 reads CASSPALENTEAFF. CDR3 DNA sequence: TGTGCCAGCAGCCCCGCTTTGGAGAACACTGAAGCTTTCTTT.

This clone was recorded a few times. The rearrangement uses TRBV30 and TRBJ2-7, with D tentatively TRBD2 (6 bases). Trimming took 5 bases from V and 8 from J, leaving 19 bases between them. This CDR3 region has 13 residues. The germline gives CDR1 GTSNPN, CDR2 SVGIG (reference sequence). CDR3 amino acids: CAWGEAGHTKQYF. In nucleotides, the CDR3 is TGTGCCTGGGGGGAGGCGGGGCACACCAAGCAGTACTTC. The whole variable domain, remainder taken from reference TRBV30 and TRBJ2-7, is SQTIHQWPATLVQPVGSPLSLECTVEGTSNPNLYWYRQAAGRGLQLLFYSVGIGQISSEVPQNLSASRPQDRQFILSSKKLLLSDSGFYLCAWGEAGHTKQYFGPGTRLTVT.

This clone came up a few times. The chain is built from TRBV30 and TRBJ1-2; D uncertain. This CDR3 spans 13 amino acids. The germline CDR1 and CDR2 sequences are GTSNPN and SVGIG (reference sequence). Trimming left V 2 bases short and J 2 bases short, with 9 bases between. The CDR3 protein is CAWSLGINYGYTF. DNA for the CDR3: TGTGCCTGGAGTTTAGGGATAAACTATGGCTACACCTTC.

The chain has TRBV5-4 and TRBJ2-5; 12 bases are shared with TRBD2. Germline CDR1 and CDR2: SGHNT and YYREEE (reference sequence). Unmatched junction bases numbered 8, after V lost 4 bases and J lost 1 base. CDR3 length: 17 amino acids. CDR3 amino acids: CASSAGLAGRAQETQYF. The CDR3 DNA reads as TGTGCCAGCAGCGCCGGACTAGCGGGAAGGGCCCAAGAGACCCAGTACTTC.

The rearrangement links TRBV9 to TRBJ2-1, with 11 bases aligning to TRBD2. The CDR3 runs 18 residues. Germline V CDR1 and CDR2: SGDLS, YYNGEE. After removal of 0 bases from V and 0 bases from J, the junction contained 5 bases not matched to a gene. The chain's CDR3 is CASSVASSGGSSYNEQFF. The CDR3 DNA is TGTGCCAGCAGCGTAGCTTCTAGCGGGGGGAGCTCCTACAATGAGCAGTTCTTC.

The chain joins TRBV7-8 to TRBJ2-1; 15 bases map to TRBD2. The CDR3 sequence is 15 residues long. V shed 5 bases, J shed 6 bases, and the junction held 2 bases outside the gene matches. Germline lookup yields CDR1 SGHVS and CDR2 FQNEAQ. This CDR3 is CASSTGLAGGNEQFF. The DNA for the CDR3 is TGTGCCAGCAGCACGGGACTAGCGGGAGGCAATGAGCAGTTCTTC.

V is TRBV6-1 and J is TRBJ2-1, with unresolved D. The germline CDR1 and CDR2 sequences are MNHNS and SASEGT. Between the trimmed V and J ends, which lost 4 bases and 0 bases, there was a span of 10 bases. The CDR3 has 15 amino acids. The DNA for the CDR3 is TGTGCCAGCAGTGTCAAGGGTAGCTCCTACAATGAGCAGTTCTTC. Protein product: CASSVKGSSYNEQFF.

With respect to this clone: The junction departs from germline at one end; a sequencing error may be responsible. The rearrangement uses TRBV9 and TRBJ2-2; D assignment may be TRBD1 or TRBD2 (6 bases each). Looked up from germline, CDR1 is SGDLS and CDR2 is YYNGEE. This CDR3 region has 17 residues. CDR3 DNA: TGTGCCAGCAGCGGAAACCCGAGGGGGGCGAAGACCGGGGAGCTGTTTTTT. Translating it yields CASSGNPRGAKTGELFF.

The rearrangement uses TRBV2 and TRBJ2-5; 10 bases are a match to TRBD1. CDR1 is SNHLY and CDR2 is FYNNEI in the germline V gene. J was trimmed by 4 bases and V by 5 bases; bases with no gene match: 7. This CDR3 spans 15 amino acids. The CDR3: CASSRQGALGETQYF. DNA for the CDR3: TGTGCCAGCAGTCGACAGGGGGCTTTAGGAGAGACCCAGTACTTC.